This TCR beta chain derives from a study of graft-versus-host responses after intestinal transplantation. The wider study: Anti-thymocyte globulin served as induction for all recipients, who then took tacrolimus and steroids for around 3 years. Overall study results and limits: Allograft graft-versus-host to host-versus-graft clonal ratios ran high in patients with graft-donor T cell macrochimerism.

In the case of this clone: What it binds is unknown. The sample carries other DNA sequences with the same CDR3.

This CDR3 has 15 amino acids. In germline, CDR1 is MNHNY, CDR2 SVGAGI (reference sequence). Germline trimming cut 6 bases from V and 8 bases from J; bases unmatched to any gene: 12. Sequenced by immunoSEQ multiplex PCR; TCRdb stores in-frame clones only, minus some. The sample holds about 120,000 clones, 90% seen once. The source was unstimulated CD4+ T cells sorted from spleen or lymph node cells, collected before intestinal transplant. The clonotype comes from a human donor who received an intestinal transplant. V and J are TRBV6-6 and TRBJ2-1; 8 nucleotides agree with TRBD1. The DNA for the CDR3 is TGTGCCAGCAGCTACACCTGGACAGGGAACCATGAGCAGTTCTTC. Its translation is CASSYTWTGNHEQFF.